This T cell receptor (beta chain) was recovered during a study of T cell repertoires in cytomegalovirus infection. Overall study: The study used recently identified HLA-C-restricted and well-studied HLA-B-restricted CMV epitopes. In public TCR beta signatures, there were indications of both CMV infection and matching HLA type.

A note on this clonotype: The antigen is not known. At one end, the junction sequence differs from germline, possibly due to a read error.

TCRdb fed the reads into MiXCR, producing one record per CDR3 protein. This sample has approximately 110,000 distinct CDR3 sequences, with 30% to 40% found just once. In germline, CDR1 is MGHRA, CDR2 YSYEKL. The CDR3 extends over 17 amino acids. Study-level points and caveats: HLA-C-restricted, CMV-specific TCR beta clonotypes were dominant ex vivo.

The clonotype comes from a human donor in good health (CMV status not recorded). Some clones in this sample may be carry-over from other donors' samples. This chain uses TRBV4-1 with TRBJ2-3; 9 bases are a match to TRBD2. This specimen consisted of CD8+ T cells from cultured PBMCs, obtained from culture after CMV antigen stimulation. The CDR3 reads CASSPGMARGGPNTQYF. CDR3 nucleotides: TGCGCCAGTAGCCCGGGTATGGCGCGGGGGGGCCCGAATACGCAGTATTTT.